This T cell receptor beta chain was observed in a study of blood T cell repertoires in COVID-19. The V gene's germline CDR1 is MNHEY and CDR2 SMNVEV (reference sequence). The CDR3 consists of 16 residues. V was pared by 2 bases and J by 7 bases, with 11 bases of the junction left unmatched. Participants were aged about 18 to 100 years from about two dozen US areas. Here immunoSEQ multiplex PCR was the method, and the copy in TCRdb shows in-frame clones only, minus some. Counted here are roughly 250,000 clones, approximately 91% occurring once; the ten biggest clones make up approximately 2.4%. What was sequenced was PBMCs or T cells enriched from blood (not recorded which). V gene TRBV27 combines with J gene TRBJ2-3; 8 bases match TRBD1. This receptor was taken from a woman aged 40 to 50 with acute COVID-19. In DNA form, the CDR3 reads TGTGCCAGCAGTTTAGTGGGCAGGGGGCAATTAAATACGCAGTATTTT. This gives the protein CASSLVGRGQLNTQYF.